The sequence of this T cell receptor beta chain was determined in a study of blood T cells in healthy people across ages. The V and J ends lost 0 bases and 3 bases respectively, with 8 bases between them. The CDR3 sequence is 15 residues long. From germline, CDR1 is LGHNA and CDR2 YSLEER. A J-beta primer mix and a sample-barcoded 5' primer were used in a second PCR of about 7 to 12 cycles. TCRdb re-analysed the 5' RACE reads in MiXCR, keeping a single row per CDR3 protein. The sample lists 630,000 or so distinct CDR3 sequences; 32% were seen once. The chain carries TRBV4-3 and TRBJ2-2, with unresolved D. This clonotype was sampled from a woman over 75 in good health. What was sequenced was blood. The CDR3 region has the DNA TGCGCCAGCAGCCAAGACTCTGAGGACACCGGGGAGCTGTTTTTT. The encoded protein is CASSQDSEDTGELFF.